The T cell receptor (beta chain) under discussion was sequenced for a study of blood T cells in healthy people across ages. Broader study findings: The unknown donor CMV status may have confounded expanded clonotype changes. Strongly correlated with naive T cell percentage was TCR beta diversity.

Collection of 9 to 10 milliliters of peripheral blood was performed for each donor. With each sample, at least 5.5 micrograms of total RNA were extracted. Using a J-beta primer mix together with a sample-barcoded 5' primer, a second PCR was run for about 6 to 11 cycles. Each CDR3 protein is one row after TCRdb ran MiXCR on the 5' RACE reads. The sample holds about 2 million distinct CDR3 sequences, about 49% seen once. The junction had 10 bases not matched to a gene; V was cut back by 5 bases and J by 4 bases. The CDR3 runs to 15 residues. Per germline, CDR1 SGHTA and CDR2 FQGNSA. For this clonotype: No antigen is known for it.

The sequencing sample was made of blood. The clonotype originates from a woman aged 40 to 55 in good health. V and J are TRBV7-2 and TRBJ2-7; 8 bases are shared with TRBD1. In DNA, the CDR3 is TGTGCCAGCAGCCCCCAGGGACAGGTGGGGTACGAGCAGTACTTC. Its translation: CASSPQGQVGYEQYF.